This T cell receptor (beta chain) was sequenced in a study of shared clonotypes between healthy human individuals. In the authors' methods: ImmunoSEQ junction-only sequences lacked quality scores, so their filtering differed. Profiled with immunoSEQ multiplex PCR; TCRdb holds only in-frame clones, not every one. V and J calls plus clone size are reproduced from that table; the DNA served to infer D and trimming. The table shows around 690,000 clones, with about nine tenths occurring only once. V was pared by 2 bases and J by 8 bases, with 8 bases of the junction left unmatched. CDR1 SGDLS and CDR2 YYNGEE come from the germline V gene. This CDR3 contains 14 residues. A note on this clone: Its specificity is not known.

Study results and limitations: Naive CD4 clonotypes overlapped across a few donors at roughly 5.1%.

The chain couples TRBV9 to TRBJ1-2, with 8 nucleotides matching TRBD1. The TCR comes from a young man in good health. Some clones in this sample may be carry-over from other donors' samples. The sequenced material came from memory CD8+ T cells from PBMCs. Subset described: CD45RO+ cells pooled with CCR7-negative TemRA cells. Written as DNA, the CDR3 is TGTGCCAGCAGCGTGGGGGGACAGGCGCGCGGCTACACCTTC. Translated, it gives CASSVGGQARGYTF.